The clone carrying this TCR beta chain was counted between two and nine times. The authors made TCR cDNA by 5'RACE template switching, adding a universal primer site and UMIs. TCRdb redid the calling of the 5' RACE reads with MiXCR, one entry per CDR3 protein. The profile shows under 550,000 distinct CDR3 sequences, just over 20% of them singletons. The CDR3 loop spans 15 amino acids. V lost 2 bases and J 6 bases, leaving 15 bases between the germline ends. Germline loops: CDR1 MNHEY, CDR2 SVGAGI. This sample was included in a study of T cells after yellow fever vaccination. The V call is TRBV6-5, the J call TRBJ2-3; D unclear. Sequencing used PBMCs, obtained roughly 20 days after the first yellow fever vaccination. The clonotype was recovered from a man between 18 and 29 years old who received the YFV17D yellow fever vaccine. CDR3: CASSYISSPLDTQYF. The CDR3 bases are TGTGCCAGCAGTTACATCTCCTCCCCATTGGATACGCAGTATTTT.